Here is one T cell receptor beta chain with its context. The data are from a study of cytomegalovirus exposure and HLA in healthy donors. The CDR3 spans 12 residues. PCR employed 60 Vbeta and 13 Jbeta primers. Here immunoSEQ multiplex PCR was the method, and the copy in TCRdb shows in-frame clones only, minus some. This table has some 200,000 clones, roughly 84% appearing once. Material for sequencing was PBMCs. The chain recombines TRBV21-1 with TRBJ1-5; TRBD1 is the table's D call, not checked against the DNA. TRBV21-1 is tagged as a pseudogene. The receptor's source is a woman in her forties or fifties in good health and CMV-seropositive. The CDR3, as DNA: TGTGCCAGCAGCAGGGGGCATCAGCCCCAGCATTTT. Protein: CASSRGHQPQHF.